This TCR beta chain is drawn from a study of blood T cells in healthy people across ages. Between the trimmed V and J ends, which lost 0 bases and 6 bases, there was a span of 15 bases. The germline gives CDR1 DFQATT, CDR2 SNEGSKA (reference sequence). The CDR3 covers 14 residues. Then a second PCR, running roughly 7 to 11 cycles, was carried out with a sample-barcoded 5' primer and a J-beta primer mix. One entry per CDR3 protein results from TCRdb running MiXCR on the 5' RACE reads. The data show 750,000 to 1,000,000 distinct CDR3 sequences, roughly 28% seen once. This clonotype showed up many times. The sample also formed part of further work on T cells of mothers and their children. As that report states: Donation came from three healthy Caucasian mothers together with their six children. Per mother, over 9 million TCR beta CDR3 reads were obtained; per child, around 2.9 million.

Source material: blood. The TCR was taken from a woman aged 40-49 years in good health. The chain has TRBV20-1 and TRBJ2-7; D gene ambiguous. As DNA, the CDR3 is TGCAGTGCTAGAGATGAGGTGATAAGGGCCGAGCAGTACTTC. It translates to CSARDEVIRAEQYF.